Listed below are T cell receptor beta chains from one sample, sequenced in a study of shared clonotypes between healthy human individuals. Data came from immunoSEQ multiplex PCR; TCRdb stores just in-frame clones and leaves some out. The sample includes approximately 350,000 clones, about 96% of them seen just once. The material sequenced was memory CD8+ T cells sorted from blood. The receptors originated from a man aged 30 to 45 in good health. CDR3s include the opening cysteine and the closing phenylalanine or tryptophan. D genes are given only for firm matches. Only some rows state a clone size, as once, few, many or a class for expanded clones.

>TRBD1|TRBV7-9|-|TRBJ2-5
TGTGCCAGCAGCTCCGATAAGGACAGGGGGCAAGAGACCCAGTACTTC
CASSSDKDRGQETQYF
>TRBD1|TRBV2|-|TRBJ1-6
TGTGCCAGCTCACCCGGGACAGGGAGTAATTCACCCCTCCACTTT
CASSPGTGSNSPLHF
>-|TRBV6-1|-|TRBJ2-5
TGTGCCAGCAGTCCCGGGAGCCAAGAGACCCAGTACTTC
CASSPGSQETQYF
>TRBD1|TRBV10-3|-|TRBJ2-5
TGTGCCACATCCCGGGACAGGGACCGGTTTCCCCAAGAGACCCAGTACTTC
CATSRDRDRFPQETQYF
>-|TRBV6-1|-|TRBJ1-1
TGTGCCAGCAGTGAAGAATCCCGCGCTGAAGCTTTCTTT
CASSEESRAEAFF
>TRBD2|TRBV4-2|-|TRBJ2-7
TGTGCCAGCAGCCAAGAGAGACTAGCGGGGTTGTGGGCCTACGAGCAGTACTTC
CASSQERLAGLWAYEQYF
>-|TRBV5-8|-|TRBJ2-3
TGTGCCAGCAGCTTGCGAGCTTCAGATACGCAGTATTTT
CASSLRASDTQYF
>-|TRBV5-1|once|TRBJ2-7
TGCGCCAGCAGCTGGGCCGGGACCGATTACGAGCAGTACTTC
CASSWAGTDYEQYF
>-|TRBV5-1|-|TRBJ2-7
TGCGCCAGCAGCTTGTGGGGAAGCTCCTACGAGCAGTACTTC
CASSLWGSSYEQYF
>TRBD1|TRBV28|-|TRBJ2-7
TGTGCCAGCAGTTTCCCGGAGGGACAGGCTTTTTTC
CASSFPEGQAFF
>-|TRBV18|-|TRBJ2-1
TGTGCCAGCTCACCACCAGGGGACAATGAGCAGTTCTTC
CASSPPGDNEQFF
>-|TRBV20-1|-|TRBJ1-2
TGCAGTGCTAGAGCGTACTACACCTTC
CSARAYYTF
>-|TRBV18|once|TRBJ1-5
TGTGCCAGCGGAGAGGGGGTGAGCAATCAGCCCCAGCATTTT
CASGEGVSNQPQHF
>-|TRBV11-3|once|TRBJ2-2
TGTGCCAGCAGCTTAGGGGGCACCGGGGAGCTGTTTTTT
CASSLGGTGELFF
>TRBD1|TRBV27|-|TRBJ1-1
TGTGCCAGCAGTGCCCCCGGGACAGACTCGAACACTGAAGCTTTCTTT
CASSAPGTDSNTEAFF
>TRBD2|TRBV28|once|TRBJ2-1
TGTGCCAGCAGTTCTTCCCCTAGCGGGACCTACAATGAGCAGTTCTTC
CASSSSPSGTYNEQFF
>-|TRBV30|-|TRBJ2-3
TGTGCCTGGGGGGGTGGGGGCTATTTT
CAWGGGGYF
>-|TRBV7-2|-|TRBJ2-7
TGTGCCAGCAGCTCAGTGCAGGGGATAGGGGACGAGCAGTACTTC
CASSSVQGIGDEQYF
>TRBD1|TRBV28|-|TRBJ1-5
TGTGCCAGCAGTTTCGCGGACAGGGACAATCAGCCCCAGCATTTT
CASSFADRDNQPQHF
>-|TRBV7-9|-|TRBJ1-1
TGTGCCAGCAGCTTAAGGAAGGGATGGGACACTGAAGCTTTCTTT
CASSLRKGWDTEAFF
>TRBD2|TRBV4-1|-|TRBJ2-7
TGCGCCAGCAGCCGAACTAGCGGAACGGGCGAGCAGTACTTC
CASSRTSGTGEQYF
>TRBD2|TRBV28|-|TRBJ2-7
TGTGCCAGCAGTCTAGCGGGCTACGAGCAGTACTTC
CASSLAGYEQYF
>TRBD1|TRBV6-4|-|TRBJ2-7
TGTGCCAGCAGTGACTCGAGGTCGGACCTCGGGACAGCTTCCTACGAGCAGTACTTC
CASSDSRSDLGTASYEQYF
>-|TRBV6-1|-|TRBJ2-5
TGTGCCAGCAGTAAGCGACAAGGGGTCCAAGAGACCCAGTACTTC
CASSKRQGVQETQYF
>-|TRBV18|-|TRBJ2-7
TGTGCCAGCTCACTGGACAGACCCTACGAGCAGTACTTC
CASSLDRPYEQYF
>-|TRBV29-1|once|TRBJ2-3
TGCAGCGTTGAAGATCTTAAGATTGGACCCCGACAACTCACAGATACGCAGTATTTT
CSVEDLKIGPRQLTDTQYF
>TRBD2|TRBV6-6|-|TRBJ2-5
TGTGCCAGCAGTTACACCCGGACTAGCGGGATCGAGACCCAGTACTTC
CASSYTRTSGIETQYF
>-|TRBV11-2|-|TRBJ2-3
TGTGCCAGCAGCTTAACTCGCGCAGATACGCAGTATTTT
CASSLTRADTQYF
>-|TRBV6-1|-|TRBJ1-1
TGTGCCAGCAGTGCAAAGGGGCGCACTGAAGCTTTCTTT
CASSAKGRTEAFF
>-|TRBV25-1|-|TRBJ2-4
TGTGCCAGCAGAGGGGGGGGGAACATTCAGTACTTC
CASRGGGNIQYF
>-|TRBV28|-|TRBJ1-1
TGTGCCAGCACCCCACGGGGCAGGGGAATATTGAACACTGAAGCTTTCTTT
CASTPRGRGILNTEAFF